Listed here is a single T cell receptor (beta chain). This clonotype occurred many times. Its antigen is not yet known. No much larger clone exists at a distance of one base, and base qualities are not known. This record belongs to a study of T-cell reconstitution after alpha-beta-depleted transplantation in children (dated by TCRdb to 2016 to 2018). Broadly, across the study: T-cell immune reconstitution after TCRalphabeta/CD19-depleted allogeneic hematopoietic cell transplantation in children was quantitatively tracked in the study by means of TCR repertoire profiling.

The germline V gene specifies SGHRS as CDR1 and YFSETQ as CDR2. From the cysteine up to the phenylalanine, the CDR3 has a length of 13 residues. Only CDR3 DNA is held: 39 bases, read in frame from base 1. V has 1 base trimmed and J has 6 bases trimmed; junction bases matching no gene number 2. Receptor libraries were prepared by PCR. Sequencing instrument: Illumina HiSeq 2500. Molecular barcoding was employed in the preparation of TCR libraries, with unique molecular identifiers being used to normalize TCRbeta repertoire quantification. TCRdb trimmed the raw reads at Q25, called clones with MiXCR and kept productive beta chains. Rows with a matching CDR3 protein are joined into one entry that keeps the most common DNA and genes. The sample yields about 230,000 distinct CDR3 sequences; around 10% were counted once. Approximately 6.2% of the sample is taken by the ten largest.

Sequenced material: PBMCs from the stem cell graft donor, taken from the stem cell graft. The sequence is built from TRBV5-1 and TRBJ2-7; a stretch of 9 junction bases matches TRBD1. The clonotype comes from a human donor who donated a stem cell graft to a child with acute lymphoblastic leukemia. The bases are TGCGCCAGCAGCTTGATACAGGGGGCCGAGCAGTACTTC. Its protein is CASSLIQGAEQYF. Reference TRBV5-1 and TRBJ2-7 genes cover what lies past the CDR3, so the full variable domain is KAGVTQTPRYLIKTRGQQVTLSCSPISGHRSVSWYQQTPGQGLQFLFEYFSETQRNKGNFPGRFSGRQFSNSRSEMNVSTLELGDSALYLCASSLIQGAEQYFGPGTRLTVT.